Listed below are T cell receptor beta chains from one sample, sequenced in a study of cytotoxic CD8 clonotypes in ibrutinib-treated CLL. TCRdb keeps only in-frame clones here, not all; method: immunoSEQ multiplex PCR. The profile shows approximately 280,000 clones, roughly 76% of them singletons. The specimen was PBMCs, collected at disease progression, from a patient treated with ibrutinib. The receptors were gathered from a human donor with chronic lymphocytic leukemia. Both conserved end residues are part of each CDR3. The order of the fields is V gene, D gene, clone size, J gene, CDR3 protein, CDR3 DNA. A D gene is named only where the DNA matches it firmly. Clone size appears in some rows only: once, few, many, or a class for an expanded clone.

TRBV6-1,TRBD2,-,TRBJ2-3,CASQVRGGRDTQYF,TGTGCCAGCCAGGTGCGGGGGGGCCGGGATACGCAGTATTTT
TRBV29-1,-,-,TRBJ1-5,CSVEGGGAGQPQHF,TGCAGCGTTGAAGGGGGGGGCGCGGGTCAGCCCCAGCATTTT
TRBV7-3,-,-,TRBJ2-2,CASRKGGANTGELFF,TGTGCCAGCAGGAAGGGGGGAGCGAACACCGGGGAGCTGTTTTTT
TRBV12-5,-,-,TRBJ1-6,CASGLVLSGVSHSPLHF,TGTGCTAGTGGTTTGGTACTATCTGGGGTGTCGCATTCACCCCTCCACTTT
TRBV2,-,-,TRBJ1-4,CASWDQRANEKLFF,TGTGCCAGCTGGGACCAACGAGCTAATGAAAAACTGTTTTTT
TRBV28,-,-,TRBJ2-6,CASYPGDLSGANVLTF,TGTGCCAGTTACCCCGGGGACCTCTCTGGGGCCAACGTCCTGACTTTC
TRBV19,-,-,TRBJ2-7,CASKSSLNSYEQYF,TGTGCCAGTAAGAGCAGTTTGAACTCCTACGAGCAGTACTTC
TRBV7-9,-,-,TRBJ1-2,CASSLAMGFWGRDNGYTF,TGTGCCAGCAGCTTAGCGATGGGGTTTTGGGGCAGAGACAATGGCTACACCTTC
TRBV5-1,-,few,TRBJ2-1,CASSRLTDQFF,TGCGCCAGCAGCCGTTTGACAGACCAGTTCTTC
TRBV6-5,-,-,TRBJ1-1,CASSSPMRGVTTEAFF,TGTGCCAGCAGTTCTCCAATGCGGGGTGTGACCACTGAAGCTTTCTTT
TRBV4-1,-,-,TRBJ2-1,CASSQVLSLSGLHNEQFF,TGCGCCAGCAGTCAAGTCCTGTCGTTATCTGGTTTACACAATGAGCAGTTCTTC
TRBV11-3,TRBD2,-,TRBJ2-7,CASSLTSGGPYEQYF,TGTGCCAGCAGCTTAACTAGCGGGGGACCTTACGAGCAGTACTTC
TRBV13,-,-,TRBJ2-2,CASSLRHGELFF,TGTGCCAGCAGCTTGCGTCACGGGGAGCTGTTTTTT
TRBV14,TRBD2,-,TRBJ2-5,CASSPGLAGVETQYF,TGTGCCAGCAGCCCAGGACTAGCGGGAGTGGAGACCCAGTACTTC
TRBV5-4,-,-,TRBJ1-4,CASSRHRVSNEKLFF,TGTGCCAGCAGCCGGCACCGGGTCTCCAATGAAAAACTGTTTTTT
TRBV4-1,TRBD2,-,TRBJ2-3,CASSQPVTSLSTQYF,TGCGCCAGCAGCCAGCCCGTGACTAGCTTGTCGACGCAGTATTTT
TRBV29-1,-,-,TRBJ1-1,CSADQGLTEAFF,TGCAGCGCTGATCAGGGGCTCACTGAAGCTTTCTTT
TRBV29-1,-,-,TRBJ2-1,CSVEGLQHSSSYNEQFF,TGCAGCGTTGAAGGTTTGCAGCATTCCAGCTCCTACAATGAGCAGTTCTTC
TRBV12-5,TRBD2,-,TRBJ2-1,CASGLEGLAGALSSYNEQFF,TGTGCTAGTGGTCTAGAGGGACTAGCGGGGGCCTTGAGCTCCTACAATGAGCAGTTCTTC
TRBV7-2,-,-,TRBJ1-5,CASSLRADSNQPQHF,TGTGCCAGCAGCTTAAGGGCAGATAGCAATCAGCCCCAGCATTTT
TRBV28,-,-,TRBJ2-2,CASTLGRGPNTGELFF,TGTGCCAGCACCTTAGGGAGGGGGCCAAACACCGGGGAGCTGTTTTTT
TRBV4-1,-,-,TRBJ1-5,CASSQERGWGPQHF,TGCGCCAGCAGCCAAGAGAGAGGGTGGGGGCCCCAGCATTTT
TRBV7-6,-,-,TRBJ2-1,CASSFSSRQSFYNEQFF,TGTGCCAGCAGCTTTTCTTCCCGACAGAGCTTCTACAATGAGCAGTTCTTC
TRBV6-6,TRBD2,-,TRBJ2-7,CASRQSGGGSYEQYF,TGTGCCAGCAGGCAGAGCGGGGGGGGCTCCTACGAGCAGTACTTC
TRBV6-5,-,-,TRBJ2-3,CASSYAGSDTQYF,TGTGCCAGCAGTTACGCGGGCTCAGATACGCAGTATTTT
TRBV7-7,-,few,TRBJ2-3,CASSPPGATGTDTQYF,TGTGCCAGCAGCCCACCAGGAGCGACGGGGACAGATACGCAGTATTTT
TRBV25-1,-,-,TRBJ1-2,CASSSHYGYTF,TGTGCCAGCAGCTCACACTATGGCTACACCTTC
TRBV6-5,-,-,TRBJ1-1,CASSYPGGSTEAFF,TGTGCCAGCAGTTATCCCGGGGGGTCAACTGAAGCTTTCTTT
TRBV4-1,-,-,TRBJ1-1,CASSQPRGGRHTEAFF,TGCGCCAGCAGCCAACCCCGGGGAGGGAGGCACACTGAAGCTTTCTTT
TRBV12-5,-,-,TRBJ2-5,CASGLLETQYF,TGTGCTAGTGGTTTGTTAGAGACCCAGTACTTC
TRBV10-3,-,-,TRBJ2-7,CAISESSSYEQYF,TGTGCCATCAGTGAGTCGTCTTCCTACGAGCAGTACTTC
TRBV29-1,-,-,TRBJ2-7,CSVVGVTYEQYF,TGCAGCGTGGTCGGGGTGACCTACGAGCAGTACTTC
TRBV29-1,TRBD1,-,TRBJ2-5,CSVRTGVETQYF,TGCAGCGTTCGAACAGGGGTCGAGACCCAGTACTTC
TRBV11-2,-,once,TRBJ2-1,CASSFDRRNEQFF,TGTGCCAGCAGCTTTGACCGGAGAAATGAGCAGTTCTTC
TRBV11-2,-,-,TRBJ2-3,CASSLSRPDTQYF,TGTGCCAGCAGCTTGAGCCGCCCAGATACGCAGTATTTT
TRBV18,TRBD1,-,TRBJ1-4,CASSNPGTEDEKLFF,TGTGCCAGCTCCAACCCGGGGACAGAGGATGAAAAACTGTTTTTT
TRBV7-2,TRBD2,-,TRBJ2-7,CASSPSPLAGVEEQYF,TGTGCCAGCAGCCCATCCCCCCTAGCGGGAGTTGAGGAGCAGTACTTC
TRBV28,-,-,TRBJ1-2,CASSLGGAGGYTF,TGTGCCAGCAGTTTGGGAGGGGCGGGAGGCTACACCTTC
TRBV7-9,TRBD2,-,TRBJ2-7,CASSSGLAGGPPYEQYF,TGTGCCAGCAGCTCGGGACTAGCGGGAGGGCCTCCTTACGAGCAGTACTTC
TRBV4-1,-,few,TRBJ1-4,CASSRLPRMSTNEKLFF,TGCGCCAGCAGCCGACTACCTCGGATGTCAACTAATGAAAAACTGTTTTTT
TRBV21-1,-,-,TRBJ2-6,CASSKAGGLGSGANVLTF,TGTGCCAGCAGCAAAGCGGGGGGGTTAGGGTCTGGGGCCAACGTCCTGACTTTC
TRBV13,-,-,TRBJ1-4,CASADRLGEKLFF,TGTGCCAGCGCCGACCGCTTAGGTGAAAAACTGTTTTTT
TRBV28,-,few,TRBJ2-7,CASSLPDPSYEQYF,TGTGCCAGCAGTTTACCCGACCCTTCCTACGAGCAGTACTTC
TRBV7-2,TRBD2,few,TRBJ2-3,CASSPIAGTQYF,TGTGCCAGCAGCCCTATAGCGGGGACGCAGTATTTT
TRBV19,-,-,TRBJ2-7,CASSISGYEQYF,TGTGCCAGTAGTATCTCCGGGTACGAGCAGTACTTC
TRBV15,-,few,TRBJ2-3,CATSREWGPPGTDTQYF,TGTGCCACCAGCAGAGAGTGGGGGCCCCCAGGCACGGATACGCAGTATTTT
TRBV5-5,-,-,TRBJ2-7,CASSPRSEEQYF,TGTGCCAGCAGCCCCCGGTCGGAGGAGCAGTACTTC
TRBV27,-,-,TRBJ2-7,CASSLTTSYEQYF,TGTGCCAGCAGTTTAACTACTTCCTACGAGCAGTACTTC
TRBV18,TRBD1,-,TRBJ2-5,CASSTGQLQETQYF,TGTGCCAGCTCGACGGGACAGCTCCAAGAGACCCAGTACTTC
TRBV29-1,-,-,TRBJ2-7,CSVEEGQGSYEQYF,TGCAGCGTTGAAGAAGGGCAGGGTTCCTACGAGCAGTACTTC
TRBV5-1,-,-,TRBJ2-7,CASSLGGTTRYEQYF,TGCGCCAGCAGCTTAGGAGGGACGACGCGCTACGAGCAGTACTTC
TRBV5-1,TRBD1,-,TRBJ2-7,CASSFTGGPLSYEQYF,TGCGCCAGCAGCTTTACAGGGGGCCCCCTCTCCTACGAGCAGTACTTC
TRBV19,-,-,TRBJ2-7,CASSTSGTPWSYEQYF,TGTGCCAGTAGTACCTCAGGCACGCCTTGGTCCTACGAGCAGTACTTC
TRBV28,TRBD1,-,TRBJ2-1,CASRPDRGRRHEQFF,TGTGCCAGCAGGCCCGACAGGGGGCGTAGGCATGAGCAGTTCTTC
TRBV29-1,-,-,TRBJ2-1,CSVLQVSLRNEQFF,TGCAGCGTTCTACAGGTCTCGCTACGCAATGAGCAGTTCTTC
TRBV10-3,-,-,TRBJ1-2,CAISFTAFYGYTF,TGTGCCATCAGTTTTACAGCCTTCTATGGCTACACCTTC
TRBV5-6,TRBD2,few,TRBJ2-3,CASSPGLASDTQYF,TGTGCCAGCAGCCCCGGACTAGCGAGCGATACGCAGTATTTT
TRBV27,TRBD1,few,TRBJ2-7,CASRVGTGLYEQYF,TGTGCCAGCAGGGTTGGGACAGGACTCTACGAGCAGTACTTC